One sample yielded the 23 T cell receptor beta chains listed below, sequenced in a study of T cells in localized non-small cell lung cancer. The repertoire was sequenced with immunoSEQ multiplex PCR; TCRdb's copy has only in-frame clones and lacks some. The data show approximately 72,000 clones, approximately 84% seen once. Sequenced material: peripheral blood, taken before any cancer treatment. The receptors shown here come from a female donor older than 55 with stage I lung adenocarcinoma.

This sequence joins TRBV5-5 and TRBJ1-5; 8 bases agree with TRBD1. Trimming removed 2 bases from V and 4 bases from J; junction bases left unmatched: 5. This CDR3 is 15 amino acids long. CDR1 and CDR2 from the germline V gene are SGHKS and YYEKEE (reference sequence). The DNA for the CDR3 is TGTGCCAGCAGCTTCGAGACAGGGGTAAATCAGCCCCAGCATTTT. Its protein is CASSFETGVNQPQHF.

The chain employs TRBV30 and TRBJ2-7; unclear D gene. Deletions cut 5 bases from V and 5 bases from J, with 10 bases between. The CDR3 is made up of 11 amino acids. Germline CDR1 is GTSNPN and CDR2 is SVGIG (reference sequence). This CDR3 reads CAWGFRDEQYF. The CDR3 region has the DNA TGTGCCTGGGGTTTCCGGGACGAGCAGTACTTC.

The rearrangement uses TRBV19 and TRBJ1-5; D is perhaps TRBD1 (6 bases). Deletions cut 2 bases from V and 11 bases from J, with 13 bases between. In germline, CDR1 is LNHDA, CDR2 SQIVND (reference sequence). The CDR3 runs 13 residues. The CDR3 region has the DNA TGTGCCAGTAGTATACCAGAAAAGGGGGCCCAGCATTTT. Its translation: CASSIPEKGAQHF.

CDR3 in DNA: TGTGCCAGCAGCCCTCAGGGGTCCACAGATACGCAGTATTTT. As protein: CASSPQGSTDTQYF. The chain has TRBV7-6 and TRBJ2-3, with D perhaps TRBD1 (6 bases). Germline CDR1 reads SGHVS; CDR2 reads FNYEAQ. Trimming removed 5 bases at V and 2 bases at J, with 11 bases between. This CDR3 comprises 14 residues.

V is TRBV7-3 and J is TRBJ2-3; possible D gene TRBD2, 5 bases. Trimming took off 2 bases at V and 4 bases at J, with 10 bases between the two ends. Germline CDR1 is SGHTA and CDR2 is FQGTGA. The CDR3 spans 14 residues. The CDR3 reads CASSLYSGADTQYF. The DNA of the CDR3 is TGTGCCAGCAGCTTATATTCCGGGGCAGATACGCAGTATTTT.

The chain combines TRBV11-2 with TRBJ2-7; unclear D gene. Germline CDR1 reads SGHAT; CDR2 reads FQNNGV. Between the trimmed V and J ends, which lost 1 base and 0 bases, there was a span of 7 bases. The CDR3 sequence is 14 residues long. The CDR3 DNA reads TGTGCCAGCAGCTTAGGATTATTCTCCTACGAGCAGTACTTC. As protein: CASSLGLFSYEQYF.

Notes on this clone: At the DNA level, this CDR3 is encoded by other sequences in the same sample as well. The gene calls are TRBV27 and TRBJ2-2; D is unresolved. Germline V gene lookup returns CDR1 MNHEY and CDR2 SMNVEV (reference sequence). This CDR3 has 12 residues. V gave up 6 bases and J gave up 1 base, with 3 bases separating them. The chain's CDR3 is CASRRNTGELFF. The CDR3 nucleotides read TGTGCCAGCAGGAGGAACACCGGGGAGCTGTTTTTT.

This sequence joins TRBV7-2 and TRBJ2-7; D is possibly TRBD1 (5 bases). This CDR3 region has 13 residues. With 1 base removed from V and 1 base from J, the gap between germline ends came to 5 bases. In germline, CDR1 is SGHTA, CDR2 FQGNSA. The CDR3 bases are TGTGCCAGCAGCTTAGACAGGTCCTACGAGCAGTACTTC. It is translated as CASSLDRSYEQYF.

This rearrangement joins TRBV5-1 to TRBJ2-5; perhaps TRBD2 as D (6 bases). V lost 0 bases and J 2 bases, leaving 11 bases between the germline ends. CDR3 length equals 15 residues. CDR1 SGHRS and CDR2 YFSETQ come from the germline V gene. CDR3 sequence: CASSLVVLAQETQYF. The CDR3 nucleotides are TGCGCCAGCAGCTTGGTTGTTCTAGCGCAAGAGACCCAGTACTTC.

The CDR3 protein is CASSARTGGMNTEAFF. In DNA, the CDR3 is TGTGCCAGTAGTGCACGGACAGGGGGCATGAACACTGAAGCTTTCTTT. V usage is TRBV19 and J usage is TRBJ1-1, with 11 bases that match TRBD1. This CDR3 has 16 amino acids. V was pared by 5 bases and J by 0 bases, with 5 bases of the junction left unmatched. Looked up from germline, CDR1 is LNHDA and CDR2 is SQIVND (reference sequence).

The chain combines TRBV6-1 with TRBJ1-5; tentative D call: TRBD1 (6 bases). CDR3 length: 15 residues. Between the trimmed V and J ends, which lost 5 bases and 0 bases, there was a span of 11 bases. Germline V gene data show CDR1 as MNHNS and CDR2 as SASEGT. The CDR3 spells CASSLRQDSNQPQHF. DNA for the CDR3: TGTGCCAGCAGTTTACGACAGGATAGCAATCAGCCCCAGCATTTT.

This clone was seen just once. The chain combines TRBV4-2 with TRBJ2-3; 8 bases line up with TRBD2. V lost 5 bases, J lost 2 bases, and 6 bases stayed unmatched. This CDR3 contains 15 residues. CDR1 and CDR2 (germline): LGHNA, YNFKEQ. For the CDR3, the DNA is TGTGCCAGCAGCTTGAGGACTAGCCCCACAGATACGCAGTATTTT. Amino acid sequence: CASSLRTSPTDTQYF.

This chain joins TRBV29-1 and TRBJ1-1; 7 bases are shared with TRBD1. The CDR3 has 12 amino acids. The V and J ends lost 6 bases and 1 base, in that order; junction bases with no gene match: 2. Per the germline V gene, CDR1 is SQVTM and CDR2 is ANQGSEA. CDR3 DNA: TGCAGCGTGCACAGGGGGAACACTGAAGCTTTCTTT. The encoded protein is CSVHRGNTEAFF.

The chain is built from TRBV5-8 and TRBJ1-6, with TRBD1 matching 7 bases. Germline lookup yields CDR1 SGHTS and CDR2 YDEGEE. The CDR3 consists of 17 residues. V gave up 4 bases and J gave up 5 bases; unmatched junction bases: 12. The CDR3 protein is CASSPGTVARNNSPLHF. The CDR3 nucleotides read TGTGCCAGCAGCCCAGGGACAGTTGCTCGAAATAATTCACCCCTCCACTTT. Combining the CDR3 with reference TRBV5-8 and TRBJ1-6 gives the whole variable domain EAGVTQSPTHLIKTRGQQATLRCSPISGHTSVYWYQQALGLGLQFLLWYDEGEERNRGNFPPRFSGRQFPNYSSELNVNALELEDSALYLCASSPGTVARNNSPLHFGNGTRLTVT.

The chain combines TRBV5-1 with TRBJ1-2, with 7 nucleotides matching TRBD1. The V segment lost 4 bases and the J segment 3 bases; nucleotides outside the gene matches: 3. CDR1 is SGHRS, CDR2 YFSETQ, per germline. CDR3 length: 13 amino acids. DNA for the CDR3: TGCGCCAGCAGCGTTGGGACAGACTATGGCTACACCTTC. Protein product: CASSVGTDYGYTF. Full variable domain (remainder filled in from reference TRBV5-1 and TRBJ1-2): KAGVTQTPRYLIKTRGQQVTLSCSPISGHRSVSWYQQTPGQGLQFLFEYFSETQRNKGNFPGRFSGRQFSNSRSEMNVSTLELGDSALYLCASSVGTDYGYTFGSGTRLTVV.

The chain recombines TRBV28 with TRBJ2-3; D may be TRBD2 (6 bases). The length of the CDR3 is 14 residues. CDR1 MDHEN and CDR2 SYDVKM come from the germline V gene. Trimming took 5 bases from V and 5 from J, leaving 14 bases between them. In DNA, the CDR3 is TGTGCCAGCAGTATCCCCGGGGGAGGAGATACGCAGTATTTT. It translates to CASSIPGGGDTQYF.

The table lists this clone with a count of one. The chain carries TRBV10-1 and TRBJ1-1; 8 bases fit TRBD1. Germline assignment: CDR1 WNHNN and CDR2 SYGVQD (reference sequence). V shed 8 bases, J shed 7 bases, and the junction held 9 bases outside the gene matches. The CDR3 extends over 13 amino acids. The DNA for the CDR3 is TGCGCCAGCTCCTCGGACAGGGTCAATGAAGCTTTCTTT. Amino acids: CASSSDRVNEAFF.

The chain uses TRBV7-9 and TRBJ2-1; TRBD2 is a possible D gene (6 bases). The CDR3 loop spans 15 amino acids. The germline gives CDR1 SEHNR, CDR2 FQNEAQ (reference sequence). Trimming removed 4 bases from V and 7 bases from J, with 17 bases in between. The CDR3 sequence: CASSSSTKGLNEQFF. CDR3 coding DNA: TGTGCCAGCAGCTCCTCTACGAAGGGACTGAATGAGCAGTTCTTC. Together with reference TRBV7-9 and TRBJ2-1, the CDR3 gives the full variable domain: DTGVSQNPRHKITKRGQNVTFRCDPISEHNRLYWYRQTLGQGPEFLTYFQNEAQLEKSRLLSDRFSAERPKGSFSTLEIQRTEQGDSAMYLCASSSSTKGLNEQFFGPGTRLTVL.

The CDR3 region has the DNA TGTGCCAGCAGCTTGGGGCAGAACTATGGCTACACCTTC. It codes for CASSLGQNYGYTF. The chain has TRBV13 and TRBJ1-2; TRBD1 might be the D (5 bases). The CDR3 is made up of 13 amino acids. Per germline, CDR1 PRHDT and CDR2 FYEKMQ (reference sequence). V gave up 3 bases and J gave up 2 bases, with 7 bases separating them.

The chain uses TRBV6-5 and TRBJ1-2; unclear D gene. This CDR3 is 14 amino acids long. V was cut by 2 bases and J by 5 bases, with 12 bases left in between. From germline, CDR1 is MNHEY and CDR2 SVGAGI. CDR3 residues: CASSYVRETYGYTF. The CDR3 DNA reads as TGTGCCAGCAGTTACGTCCGGGAAACATATGGCTACACCTTC.

The rearrangement joins TRBV5-1 to TRBJ1-6; 7 bases fit TRBD1. The V segment lost 4 bases and the J segment 7 bases; nucleotides outside the gene matches: 5. This CDR3 has 14 residues. Germline CDR1 SGHRS, CDR2 YFSETQ. In DNA, the CDR3 is TGCGCCAGCAGCCTAACAGGGGCAAATTCACCCCTCCACTTT. It translates to CASSLTGANSPLHF.

This sequence joins TRBV27 and TRBJ2-3; tentative D call: TRBD2 (6 bases). The germline V gene has CDR1 MNHEY and CDR2 SMNVEV (reference sequence). This CDR3 contains 15 residues. V was clipped by 9 bases and J by 3 bases, with 19 bases between them. The CDR3 DNA is TGTGCCAGTCGTAAAGGAGGGGCAGGAACAGATACGCAGTATTTT. Encoded protein: CASRKGGAGTDTQYF.

The V call is TRBV9, the J call TRBJ2-5, with 7 bases identical to TRBD2. This CDR3 has 15 residues. Germline V CDR1 and CDR2: SGDLS, YYNGEE. Trimming at V came to 0 bases and at J to 5 bases, leaving 7 bases not matched to a gene. CDR3 residues: CASSVVGEGMETQYF. The CDR3, as DNA: TGTGCCAGCAGCGTAGTGGGGGAGGGCATGGAGACCCAGTACTTC.